The sequence of this T cell receptor (beta chain) was determined in a study of response to subunit inactivated influenza vaccine. General observations from the study: That few new T cells are recruited by each seasonal influenza vaccination was the authors' suggestion.

With respect to this clonotype: Its target is unknown.

Each CDR3 protein is one row after TCRdb ran MiXCR on the RT-PCR reads. This sample has around 600,000 distinct CDR3 sequences, with over 9% found just once. Germline assignment: CDR1 LGHNA and CDR2 YNFKEQ. Trimming took 5 bases from V and 0 from J; bases not matched to a gene: 4. CDR3 length: 15 amino acids. The sample was also linked to a second study, of T cells expressing NK-cell markers. That source reports: Generation of TCR beta cDNA was performed by 5'RACE template switching incorporating UMIs. It was sorted CD3+CD56-NKG2C+, CD3+CD56+NKG2C- and CD3+CD56+NKG2C+ T cells that provided the TCR beta repertoires. Several experiments employed an anti-gamma-delta TCR antibody to confine sorting to alpha-beta TCR T cells. Dominant NKG2C+ clonotypes in roughly 6 donors made up 1.0-7.0% of CD8+ T cells.

This clonotype originated in a man over 45 who received an inactivated influenza vaccine. The chain has TRBV4-2 and TRBJ2-7; 10 bases line up with TRBD2. The specimen comprised PBMCs from blood, sampled on the day of vaccination. CDR3 in amino acids: CASSDPSGSSYEQYF. DNA for the CDR3: TGTGCCAGCAGCGACCCTAGCGGGAGCTCCTACGAGCAGTACTTC.